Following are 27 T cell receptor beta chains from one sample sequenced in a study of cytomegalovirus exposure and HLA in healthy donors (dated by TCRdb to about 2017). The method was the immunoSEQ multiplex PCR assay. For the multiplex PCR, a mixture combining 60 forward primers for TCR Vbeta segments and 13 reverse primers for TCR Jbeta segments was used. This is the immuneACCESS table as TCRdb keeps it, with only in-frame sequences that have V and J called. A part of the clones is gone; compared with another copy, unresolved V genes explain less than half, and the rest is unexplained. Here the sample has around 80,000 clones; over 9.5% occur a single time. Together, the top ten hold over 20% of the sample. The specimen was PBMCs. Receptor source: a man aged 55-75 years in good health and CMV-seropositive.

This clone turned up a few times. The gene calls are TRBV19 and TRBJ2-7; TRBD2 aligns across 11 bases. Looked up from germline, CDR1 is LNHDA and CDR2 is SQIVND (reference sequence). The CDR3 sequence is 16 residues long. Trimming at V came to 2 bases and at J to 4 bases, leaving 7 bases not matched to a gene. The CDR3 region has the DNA TGTGCCAGTAGTATACGGGGACTAGCGGTACAATACGAGCAGTACTTC. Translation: CASSIRGLAVQYEQYF.

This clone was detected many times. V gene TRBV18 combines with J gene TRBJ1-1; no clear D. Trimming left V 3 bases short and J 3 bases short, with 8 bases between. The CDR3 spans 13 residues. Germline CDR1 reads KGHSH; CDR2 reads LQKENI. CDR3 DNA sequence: TGTGCCAGCTCACCCGGAGCGGACACTGAAGCTTTCTTT. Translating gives CASSPGADTEAFF.

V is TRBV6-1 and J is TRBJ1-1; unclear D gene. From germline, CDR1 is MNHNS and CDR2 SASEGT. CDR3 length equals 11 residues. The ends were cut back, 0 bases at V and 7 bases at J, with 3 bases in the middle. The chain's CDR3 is CASSEASEAFF. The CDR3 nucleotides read TGTGCCAGCAGTGAAGCGAGTGAAGCTTTCTTT.

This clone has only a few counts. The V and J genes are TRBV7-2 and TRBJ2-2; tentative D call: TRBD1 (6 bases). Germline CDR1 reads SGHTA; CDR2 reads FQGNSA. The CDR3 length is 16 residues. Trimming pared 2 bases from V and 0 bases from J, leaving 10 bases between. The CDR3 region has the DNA TGTGCCAGCAGCTTACGAGGGGGTTCGAACACCGGGGAGCTGTTTTTT. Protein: CASSLRGGSNTGELFF.

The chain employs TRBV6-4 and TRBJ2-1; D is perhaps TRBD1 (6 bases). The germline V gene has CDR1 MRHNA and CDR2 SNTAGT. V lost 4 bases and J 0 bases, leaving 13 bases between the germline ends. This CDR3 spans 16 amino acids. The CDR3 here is CASSAQGSSSYNEQFF. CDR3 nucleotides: TGTGCCAGCAGTGCTCAGGGGTCGAGCTCCTACAATGAGCAGTTCTTC.

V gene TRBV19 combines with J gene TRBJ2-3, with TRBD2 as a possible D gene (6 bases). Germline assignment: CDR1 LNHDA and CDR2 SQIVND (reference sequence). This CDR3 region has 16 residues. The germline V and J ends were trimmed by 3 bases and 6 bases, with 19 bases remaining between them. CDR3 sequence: CASSIGRLPGSDTQYF. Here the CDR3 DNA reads TGTGCCAGTAGTATCGGGAGACTACCAGGGTCTGATACGCAGTATTTT.

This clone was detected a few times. The CDR3 DNA follows: TGTGCCAGCAGCCTCTCGTTGGGAGATCAGCCCCAGCATTTT. Amino acids: CASSLSLGDQPQHF. The chain links TRBV5-6 to TRBJ1-5; D is unclear. This CDR3 region has 14 residues. Trimming took 4 bases from V and 5 from J, leaving 13 bases between them. Germline lookup yields CDR1 SGHDT and CDR2 YYEEEE.

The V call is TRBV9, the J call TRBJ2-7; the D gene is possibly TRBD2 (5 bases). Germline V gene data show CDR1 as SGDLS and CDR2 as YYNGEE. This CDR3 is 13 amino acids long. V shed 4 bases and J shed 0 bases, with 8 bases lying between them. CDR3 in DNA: TGTGCCAGCAGCTCTCGGGACTCCTACGAGCAGTACTTC. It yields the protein CASSSRDSYEQYF.

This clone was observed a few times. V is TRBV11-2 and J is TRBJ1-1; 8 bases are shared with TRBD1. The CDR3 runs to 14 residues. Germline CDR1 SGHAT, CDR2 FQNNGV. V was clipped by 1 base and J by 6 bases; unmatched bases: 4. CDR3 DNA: TGTGCCAGCAGCTTAGGGCAGGGGGCCTCTGAAGCTTTCTTT. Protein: CASSLGQGASEAFF.

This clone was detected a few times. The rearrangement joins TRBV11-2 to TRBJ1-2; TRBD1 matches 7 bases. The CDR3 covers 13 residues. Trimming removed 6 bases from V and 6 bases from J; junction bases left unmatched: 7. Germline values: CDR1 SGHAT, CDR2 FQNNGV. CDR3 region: CASRSDRVHGYTF. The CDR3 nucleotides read TGTGCCAGCAGATCCGACAGGGTCCATGGCTACACCTTC. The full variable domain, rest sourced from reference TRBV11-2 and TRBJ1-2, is EAGVAQSPRYKIIEKRQSVAFWCNPISGHATLYWYQQILGQGPKLLIQFQNNGVVDDSQLPKDRFSAERLKGVDSTLKIQPAKLEDSAVYLCASRSDRVHGYTFGSGTRLTVV.

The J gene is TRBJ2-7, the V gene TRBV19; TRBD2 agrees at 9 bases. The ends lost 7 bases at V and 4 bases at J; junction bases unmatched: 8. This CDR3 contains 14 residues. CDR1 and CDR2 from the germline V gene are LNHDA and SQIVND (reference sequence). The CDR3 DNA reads TGTGCCAGTACTACCGGACTAGCGCCATACGAGCAGTACTTC. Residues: CASTTGLAPYEQYF.

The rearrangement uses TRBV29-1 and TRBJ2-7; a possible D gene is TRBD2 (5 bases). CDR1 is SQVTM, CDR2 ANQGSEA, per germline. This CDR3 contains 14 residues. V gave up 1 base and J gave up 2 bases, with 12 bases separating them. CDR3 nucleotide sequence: TGCAGCGTTGAAGCCCCGGGGAGTGCCTACGAGCAGTACTTC. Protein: CSVEAPGSAYEQYF.

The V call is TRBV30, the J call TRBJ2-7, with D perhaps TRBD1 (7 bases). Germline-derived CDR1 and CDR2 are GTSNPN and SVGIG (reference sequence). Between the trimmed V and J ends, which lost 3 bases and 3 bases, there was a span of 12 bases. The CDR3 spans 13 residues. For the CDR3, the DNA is TGTGCCTGGAGCAGGGGGGACCTCTACGAGCAGTACGTC. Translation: CAWSRGDLYEQYV.

The CDR3 is CASSQAASGSEAFF. CDR3 DNA sequence: TGTGCCAGCAGCCAAGCGGCCTCCGGGTCAGAAGCTTTCTTT. The chain is built from TRBV14 and TRBJ1-1; D not certain. The CDR3 has 14 residues. From germline, CDR1 is SGHDN and CDR2 FVKESK. V lost 1 base and J 8 bases, leaving 14 bases between the germline ends.

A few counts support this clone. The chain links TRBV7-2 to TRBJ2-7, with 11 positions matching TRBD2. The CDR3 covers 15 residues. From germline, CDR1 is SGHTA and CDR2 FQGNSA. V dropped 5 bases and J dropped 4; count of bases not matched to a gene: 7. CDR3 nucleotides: TGTGCCAGCAGCCAAACTAGCGGGAGTCAGTACGAGCAGTACTTC. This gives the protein CASSQTSGSQYEQYF. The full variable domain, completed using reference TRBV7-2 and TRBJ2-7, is GAGVSQSPSNKVTEKGKDVELRCDPISGHTALYWYRQSLGQGLEFLIYFQGNSAPDKSGLPSDRFSAERTGGSVSTLTIQRTQQEDSAVYLCASSQTSGSQYEQYFGPGTRLTVT.

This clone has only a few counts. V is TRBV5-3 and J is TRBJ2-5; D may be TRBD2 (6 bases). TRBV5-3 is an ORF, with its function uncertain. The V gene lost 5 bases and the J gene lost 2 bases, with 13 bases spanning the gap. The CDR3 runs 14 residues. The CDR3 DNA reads TGTGCCAGAAGTATAAGGGGAGGACAAGAGACCCAGTACTTC. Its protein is CARSIRGGQETQYF.

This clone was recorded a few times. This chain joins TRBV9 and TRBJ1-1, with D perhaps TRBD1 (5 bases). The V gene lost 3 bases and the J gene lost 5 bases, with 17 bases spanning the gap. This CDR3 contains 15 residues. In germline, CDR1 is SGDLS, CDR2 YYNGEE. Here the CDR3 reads CASSGGGLGQTEAFF. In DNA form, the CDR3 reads TGTGCCAGCAGCGGGGGGGGGTTGGGGCAAACTGAAGCTTTCTTT.

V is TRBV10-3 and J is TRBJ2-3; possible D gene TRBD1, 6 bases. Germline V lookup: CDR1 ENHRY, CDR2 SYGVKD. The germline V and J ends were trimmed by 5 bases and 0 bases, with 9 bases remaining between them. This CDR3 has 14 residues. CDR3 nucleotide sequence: TGTGCCATCAGTTTGGACAGTAGCACAGATACGCAGTATTTT. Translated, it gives CAISLDSSTDTQYF.

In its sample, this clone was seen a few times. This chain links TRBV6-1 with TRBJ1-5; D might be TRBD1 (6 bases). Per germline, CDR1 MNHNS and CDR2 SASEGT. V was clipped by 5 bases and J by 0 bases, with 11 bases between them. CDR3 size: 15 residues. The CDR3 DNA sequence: TGTGCCAGCAGTATGGGACATCATAGCAATCAGCCCCAGCATTTT. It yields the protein CASSMGHHSNQPQHF.

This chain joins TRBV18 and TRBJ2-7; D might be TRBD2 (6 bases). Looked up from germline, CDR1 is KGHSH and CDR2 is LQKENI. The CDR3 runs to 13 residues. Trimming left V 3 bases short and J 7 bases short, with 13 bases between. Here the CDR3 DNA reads TGTGCCAGCTCACCGACGACGGAGGGGGAGCAGTACTTC. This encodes CASSPTTEGEQYF.

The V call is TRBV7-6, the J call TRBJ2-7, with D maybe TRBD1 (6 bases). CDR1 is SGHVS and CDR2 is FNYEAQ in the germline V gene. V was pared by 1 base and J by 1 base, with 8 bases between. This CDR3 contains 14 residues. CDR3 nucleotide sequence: TGTGCCAGCAGCTTAGAGGACAGATCCTACGAGCAGTACTTC. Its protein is CASSLEDRSYEQYF.

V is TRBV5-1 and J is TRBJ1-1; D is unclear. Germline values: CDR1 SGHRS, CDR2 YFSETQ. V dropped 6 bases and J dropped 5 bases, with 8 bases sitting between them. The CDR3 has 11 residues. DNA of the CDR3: TGCGCCAGCAAGAGAGGGACTGAAGCTTTCTTT. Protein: CASKRGTEAFF.

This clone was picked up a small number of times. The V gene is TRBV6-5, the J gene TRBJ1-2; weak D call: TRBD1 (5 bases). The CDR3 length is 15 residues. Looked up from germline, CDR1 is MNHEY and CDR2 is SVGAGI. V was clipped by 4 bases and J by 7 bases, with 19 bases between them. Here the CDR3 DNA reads TGTGCCAGCAGTTCCCCCGGGACGGGAGGTGGTGGCTACACCTTC. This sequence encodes CASSSPGTGGGGYTF.

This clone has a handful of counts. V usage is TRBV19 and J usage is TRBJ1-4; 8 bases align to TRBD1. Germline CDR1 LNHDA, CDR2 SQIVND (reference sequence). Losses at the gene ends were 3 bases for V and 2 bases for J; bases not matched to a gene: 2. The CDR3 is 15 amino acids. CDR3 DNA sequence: TGTGCCAGTAGTATCCAGGGGGCGACTAATGAAAAACTGTTTTTT. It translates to CASSIQGATNEKLFF.

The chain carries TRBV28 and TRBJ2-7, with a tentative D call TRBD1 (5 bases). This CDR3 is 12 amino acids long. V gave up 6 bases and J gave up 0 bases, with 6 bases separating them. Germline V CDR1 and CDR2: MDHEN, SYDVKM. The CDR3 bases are TGTGCCAGCAGGGACAACTCCTACGAGCAGTACTTC. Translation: CASRDNSYEQYF.

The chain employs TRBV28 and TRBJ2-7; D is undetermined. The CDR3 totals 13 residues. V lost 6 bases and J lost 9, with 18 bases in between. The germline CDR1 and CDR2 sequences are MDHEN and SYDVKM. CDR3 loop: CASSPEAVSGQYF. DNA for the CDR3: TGTGCCAGCAGCCCCGAGGCGGTTTCGGGGCAGTACTTC.

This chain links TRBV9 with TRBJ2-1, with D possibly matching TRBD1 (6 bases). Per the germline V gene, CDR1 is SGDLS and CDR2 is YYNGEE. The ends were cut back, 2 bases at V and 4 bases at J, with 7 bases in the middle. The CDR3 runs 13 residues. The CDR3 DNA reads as TGTGCCAGCAGCGTGGGACAATACAATGAGCAGTTCTTC. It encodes CASSVGQYNEQFF.